One T cell receptor beta chain is described in this entry. All enrollees were about 18 to 89 years old and from roughly 22 US areas. Clinical histories supplied by participants themselves formed the basis of cohort assignment. The sample belongs to a study of blood T cell repertoires in COVID-19. Study details: Sites in the United States, Italy and Spain provided acute and convalescent COVID-19 samples.

Profiled with immunoSEQ multiplex PCR; TCRdb holds only in-frame clones, not every one. The sample includes under 150,000 clones, approximately 86% seen only once; the top ten take approximately 2.2%. Sequenced input: PBMCs or T cells enriched from blood (not recorded which). The sequence derives from a woman between 45 and 65 years old who had recovered from COVID-19.

In nucleotides, the CDR3 is TGTGCCAGCAGCCAAAACACCGGGGAGCTGTTTTTT. It specifies CASSQNTGELFF. J is TRBJ2-2 and V is TRBV2; D ambiguous. With 6 bases removed from V and 2 bases from J, the gap between germline ends came to 4 bases. CDR3 size: 12 residues. Germline V gene sequence: CDR1 SNHLY, CDR2 FYNNEI. Supplemented by reference TRBV2 and TRBJ2-2, the full variable domain reads EPEVTQTPSHQVTQMGQEVILRCVPISNHLYFYWYRQILGQKVEFLVSFYNNEISEKSEIFDDQFSVERPDGSNFTLKIRSTKLEDSAMYFCASSQNTGELFFGEGSRLTVL.